A selection of T cell receptor beta chains follows, all from one sample in a study of vaccination effects on CD4 cells after COVID-19. These TCRs' antigens remain unknown. Clones were sequenced by immunoSEQ multiplex PCR, and TCRdb holds only the in-frame ones, with some missing. The top ten clones hold 4.5% to 6% of a sample with roughly 48,000 clones, roughly three fifths of them seen once. The sequencing here drew on CD4+ T cells from PBMCs cultured without peptide, taken before COVID-19 vaccination. These receptors all come from a human donor who received a COVID-19 vaccine. Each CDR3 is given with its conserved first and last residue. D genes are given only for firm matches. Clone size is given for some rows only: seen once, a few or many times, or a class if the clone is expanded.

NA	TRBV5-8	TRBD1	15	TRBJ1-1	TGTGCCAGCAGCTTGAGTGGGCAGGGGGCAACTGAAGCTTTCTTT	CASSLSGQGATEAFF
NA	TRBV29-1	NA	12	TRBJ2-2	TGCAGCGTTGATCCAGGAACCGGGGAGCTGTTTTTT	CSVDPGTGELFF
few	TRBV5-1	NA	14	TRBJ1-1	TGCGCCAGCAGCTTCGTGGGAATGAACACTGAAGCTTTCTTT	CASSFVGMNTEAFF
once	TRBV6-4	NA	12	TRBJ2-1	TGTGCCAGCAGTGACACTTACAATGAGCAGTTCTTC	CASSDTYNEQFF
NA	TRBV5-1	TRBD1	13	TRBJ1-2	TGCGCCAGCAGCTTGGAGGGGGCTGGCGGCTACACCTTC	CASSLEGAGGYTF
NA	TRBV30	NA	12	TRBJ1-5	TGTGCCTGGTCGCAGGGCTCTCAGCCCCAGCATTTT	CAWSQGSQPQHF
NA	TRBV5-1	NA	13	TRBJ2-7	TGCGCCAGCAGACTTCCACAGGGCTACGAGCAGTACTTC	CASRLPQGYEQYF
NA	TRBV4-1	NA	14	TRBJ1-1	TGCGCCAGCAGCCAAGAAGAACAGGGCTTTGAAGCTTTCTTT	CASSQEEQGFEAFF
NA	TRBV6-5	TRBD1	14	TRBJ1-2	TGTGCCAGCAGGGCAGGGGGCGACATTTATGGCTACACCTTC	CASRAGGDIYGYTF
NA	TRBV6-4	NA	11	TRBJ1-2	TGTGCCGCGACGGGTAGTCATGGCTACACCTTC	CAATGSHGYTF
few	TRBV19	NA	13	TRBJ2-2	TGTGCCAGTAGTACACAGGGAACCGGGGAGCTGTTTTTT	CASSTQGTGELFF
NA	TRBV29-1	NA	14	TRBJ2-7	TGCAGCGTTGTCCCCCTGAGCGCTACCTACGAGCAGTACTTC	CSVVPLSATYEQYF
once	TRBV7-2	NA	15	TRBJ2-7	TGTGCCAGCAGCTTAGCGAGTAGCGGATCCTACGAGCAGTACTTC	CASSLASSGSYEQYF
NA	TRBV9	TRBD1	15	TRBJ2-7	TGTGCCAGCAGCCCACAGGAGACAGGGGTCCACGAGCAGTACTTC	CASSPQETGVHEQYF
NA	TRBV13	NA	16	TRBJ1-6	TGTGCCAGCAGCGAACTACAGGCGATAGGGAATTCACCCCTCCACTTT	CASSELQAIGNSPLHF
NA	TRBV30	NA	14	TRBJ1-3	TGTGCCTGGAGTGACACAGGTCTTGGAAACACCATATATTTT	CAWSDTGLGNTIYF
NA	TRBV28	NA	16	TRBJ2-1	TGTGCCAGCAGTTTAAGTCAGGGTAGGTCCTACAATGAGCAGTTCTTC	CASSLSQGRSYNEQFF
few	TRBV2	NA	14	TRBJ1-1	TGTGCCAGCAGTGAGGCTTTAGGCAACACTGAAGCTTTCTTT	CASSEALGNTEAFF
NA	TRBV11-1	NA	14	TRBJ2-7	TGTGCCAGCAGCCCAGGAGGCAGCTCCTACGAGCAGTACTTC	CASSPGGSSYEQYF
NA	TRBV5-4	NA	14	TRBJ1-6	TGTGCCAGCAGCTTGGGGGGGCAAAATTCACCCCTCCACTTT	CASSLGGQNSPLHF
NA	TRBV6-5	NA	14	TRBJ2-5	TGTGCCAGCAGTTACTCGCTCAGCTCAGAGACCCAGTACTTC	CASSYSLSSETQYF
NA	TRBV2	NA	12	TRBJ1-3	TGTGCCAGCAGTGAGGGGGCCAACACCATATATTTT	CASSEGANTIYF
few	TRBV3-1/TRBV3-2	NA	13	TRBJ2-7	TGTGCCAGCAGCCAAGCCCCCGGGTCCGAGCAGTACTTC	CASSQAPGSEQYF
NA	TRBV7-8	TRBD1	14	TRBJ1-1	TGTGCCAGCAGCTCATACAGGGGGATCACTGAAGCTTTCTTT	CASSSYRGITEAFF
few	TRBV3-1/TRBV3-2	TRBD2	14	TRBJ2-3	TGTGCCAGCAGCCAAGAGCTAGCGGGAGATACGCAGTATTTT	CASSQELAGDTQYF
NA	TRBV2	NA	12	TRBJ2-3	TGTGCCAGCAGTGAAGCCACAGATACGCAGTATTTT	CASSEATDTQYF
NA	TRBV3-1/TRBV3-2	NA	15	TRBJ1-1	TGTGCCAGCAGCCGCCCGGGTCAGGGCCCAAATGAAGCTTTCTTT	CASSRPGQGPNEAFF
NA	TRBV19	NA	14	TRBJ1-2	TGTGCCAGTAGTATGTTGGATAATAGCTATGGCTACACCTTC	CASSMLDNSYGYTF
NA	TRBV30	NA	15	TRBJ1-2	TGTGCCTGGAATCGTCCAGGGTTCCTGAACTATGGCTACACCTTC	CAWNRPGFLNYGYTF
NA	TRBV20-1	NA	12	TRBJ1-4	TGCAGTGCTAGTAAACAGGACGAAAAACTGTTTTTT	CSASKQDEKLFF
NA	TRBV10-3	NA	14	TRBJ2-7	TGTGCCATCAGTGTCATAGATCACCGCTACGAGCAGTACTTC	CAISVIDHRYEQYF
few	TRBV5-1	TRBD2	15	TRBJ2-1	TGCGCCAGCAGCTTGGGGACTAGCGGTTACAATGAGCAGTTCTTC	CASSLGTSGYNEQFF
NA	TRBV7-9	TRBD2	15	TRBJ2-3	TGTGCCAGCAGCCCACTAGCGGGGGGGCCAGATACGCAGTATTTT	CASSPLAGGPDTQYF
NA	TRBV30	NA	16	TRBJ1-5	TGTGCCTGGAGTACAACCGCGGGTCCCTGGGGCCAGCCCCAGCATTTT	CAWSTTAGPWGQPQHF
NA	TRBV28	TRBD1	14	TRBJ2-7	TGTGCCAGCACCCTGACAGGGTCCCTCTACGAGCAGTACTTC	CASTLTGSLYEQYF
NA	TRBV7-3	TRBD1	14	TRBJ1-1	TGTGCCAGCAGCCCGACAGGGAGGGGTACTGAAGCTTTCTTT	CASSPTGRGTEAFF
few	TRBV5-1	NA	15	TRBJ2-7	TGCGCCAGCAGCTTGGGAGGGGTTGGTGCAGGCGAGCAGTACTTC	CASSLGGVGAGEQYF
once	TRBV4-3	NA	16	TRBJ1-2	TGCGCCAGCAGCCAAGAAAGGGAAGGCGCTAACTATGGCTACACCTTC	CASSQEREGANYGYTF
NA	TRBV7-6	NA	15	TRBJ2-1	TGTGCCAGCAGCTTAATGAGCGGAATCTACAATGAGCAGTTCTTC	CASSLMSGIYNEQFF
NA	TRBV5-1	NA	14	TRBJ2-7	TGCGCCAGCAGGGAGGGACATGGACCTAACGAGCAGTACTTC	CASREGHGPNEQYF
NA	TRBV7-9	NA	14	TRBJ2-2	TGTGCCAGCAGCTCCTCCCAACGCACCGGGGAGCTGTTTTTT	CASSSSQRTGELFF
NA	TRBV5-1	TRBD2	14	TRBJ2-5	TGCGCCAGCAGCCTAGCGGGGGGCGGGGAGACCCAGTACTTC	CASSLAGGGETQYF
NA	TRBV15	TRBD1	15	TRBJ1-2	TGTGCCACCAGCAGGGGACAGGGGGTAGGCTATGGCTACACCTTC	CATSRGQGVGYGYTF
NA	TRBV5-4	NA	16	TRBJ2-2	TGTGCCAGCAGCCGCTACCCGTCAAGGGACACCGGGGAGCTGTTTTTT	CASSRYPSRDTGELFF
NA	TRBV27	NA	15	TRBJ1-4	TGTGCCAGCAGCCTAATAGGGGCCGGGGGTGAAAAACTGTTTTTT	CASSLIGAGGEKLFF
NA	TRBV4-3	TRBD1	16	TRBJ2-3	TGCGCCAGCAGCCAAGGGGACAGGGGGTTCACAGATACGCAGTATTTT	CASSQGDRGFTDTQYF
few	TRBV7-8	NA	15	TRBJ2-7	TGTGCCAGCAGCGTGGTGGAGGGCCTCTCCTACGAGCAGTACTTC	CASSVVEGLSYEQYF
NA	TRBV5-1	TRBD1	15	TRBJ1-1	TGCGCCAGCAGAGTGACACAGGGGGCAGGCACTGAAGCTTTCTTT	CASRVTQGAGTEAFF
NA	TRBV19	TRBD1	14	TRBJ2-5	TGTGCCAGTAGTGCCGGACAGGGGAGGGAGACCCAGTACTTC	CASSAGQGRETQYF
NA	TRBV7-3	NA	13	TRBJ2-3	TGTGCCAGCAGCCCATCCCGGGAAGCTACGCAGTATTTT	CASSPSREATQYF
NA	TRBV30	TRBD2	12	TRBJ2-4	TGTGCCTGGAGTGCCGGGGGGTGGAATCAGTACTTC	CAWSAGGWNQYF